Presented here are 29 T cell receptor beta chains from one specimen sequenced in a study of regulatory T cells in long-lasting Graves disease. Documented time point: newly diagnosed GD, antithyroid drugs for less than 3 months. The TCR library was made from RNA that had been extracted from PBMCs in TRIzol. HTBI primers from iRepertoire and Arm-PCR of CDR3 regions yielded the TCR beta libraries. TCRdb reanalysed the multiplex PCR reads using MiXCR and keeps one entry per CDR3 protein. The data show approximately 400,000 distinct CDR3 sequences, 15% seen once. Sequenced here: peripheral blood mononuclear cells (PBMCs), sampled at new diagnosis, from a patient treated with antithyroid drugs. The receptor set was obtained from a female donor with Graves disease.

In this sample, this clonotype turned up a few times. The chain carries TRBV9 and TRBJ1-6, with 7 bases aligning to TRBD1. CDR3 length: 15 residues. The junction had 3 bases not matched to a gene; V was cut back by 0 bases and J by 6 bases. Germline CDR1 SGDLS, CDR2 YYNGEE. The CDR3 protein is CASSVGQGGNSPLHF. The CDR3 region has the DNA TGTGCCAGCAGCGTAGGCCAGGGGGGTAATTCACCCCTCCACTTT.

In this sample, this clonotype turned up many times. The rearrangement uses TRBV12-3 or TRBV12-4 and TRBJ2-7; D not resolved. The CDR3 extends over 14 amino acids. V lost 6 bases and J 2 bases, leaving 14 bases between the germline ends. The CDR3: CASRTLDPPYEQYF. The DNA of the CDR3 is TGTGCCAGCAGGACCCTCGATCCCCCCTACGAGCAGTACTTC.

This clonotype showed up many times. The chain uses TRBV5-1 and TRBJ2-5; possibly TRBD1 for D (6 bases). Germline CDR1 SGHRS, CDR2 YFSETQ. CDR3 length: 18 amino acids. The ends were cut back, 0 bases at V and 1 base at J, with 19 bases in the middle. The CDR3 sequence: CASSLVASEYRAQETQYF. CDR3 DNA: TGCGCCAGCAGCTTGGTGGCCTCAGAATACAGGGCCCAAGAGACCCAGTACTTC.

This chain uses TRBV5-1 with TRBJ1-2, with D perhaps TRBD1 (5 bases). The CDR3 runs 14 residues. The V and J ends lost 5 bases and 3 bases respectively, with 14 bases between them. Germline CDR1 and CDR2: SGHRS and YFSETQ. CDR3 protein: CASRSGWGDYGYTF. CDR3 DNA sequence: TGCGCCAGCAGGTCAGGCTGGGGGGACTATGGCTACACCTTC.

This clonotype was seen ten or more times. V usage is TRBV3-1 and J usage is TRBJ1-1; 7 bases map to TRBD1. This CDR3 spans 14 amino acids. The germline V gene encodes CDR1 LGHDT and CDR2 YNNKEL (reference sequence). Germline trimming cut 5 bases from V and 1 base from J; bases unmatched to any gene: 4. The CDR3 here is CASSMRDRNTEAFF. The CDR3 region has the DNA TGTGCCAGCAGCATGCGGGACAGGAACACTGAAGCTTTCTTT. The full variable domain, its missing parts supplied by reference TRBV3-1 and TRBJ1-1, is DTAVSQTPKYLVTQMGNDKSIKCEQNLGHDTMYWYKQDSKKFLKIMFSYNNKELIINETVPNRFSPKSPDKAHLNLHINSLELGDSAVYFCASSMRDRNTEAFFGQGTRLTVV.

This clonotype occurred a few times. The chain joins TRBV10-3 to TRBJ2-5; 10 bases are a match to TRBD1. This CDR3 region has 17 residues. Germline CDR1 is ENHRY and CDR2 is SYGVKD. V shed 3 bases, J shed 4 bases, and the junction held 11 bases outside the gene matches. The DNA of the CDR3 is TGTGCCATCAGTGACCGGACAGGGGGGGGCTTCGGAGAGACCCAGTACTTC. This codes for CAISDRTGGGFGETQYF.

For this clonotype: This may be a read error, as it is one base from a much larger clone. V is TRBV9 and J is TRBJ2-1, with D maybe TRBD2 (5 bases). This CDR3 has 15 amino acids. CDR1 and CDR2 from the germline V gene are SGDLS and YYNGEE. The CDR3 loop is CASSVGGSPYNEQCF. CDR3 DNA sequence: TGTGCCAGCAGCGTAGGAGGGTCTCCCTACAATGAGCAGTGCTTC.

In this sample, this clonotype turned up many times. This sequence joins TRBV2 and TRBJ2-2; TRBD2 agrees at 12 bases. The CDR3 length is 15 residues. Trimming removed 6 bases from V and 5 bases from J; junction bases left unmatched: 4. Germline V gene lookup returns CDR1 SNHLY and CDR2 FYNNEI. In DNA, the CDR3 is TGTGCCAGCAGGGCTAGCGGGAGGGGGACCGGGGAGCTGTTTTTT. Its translation is CASRASGRGTGELFF. The entire variable domain, with the rest obtained from reference TRBV2 and TRBJ2-2, is as follows: EPEVTQTPSHQVTQMGQEVILRCVPISNHLYFYWYRQILGQKVEFLVSFYNNEISEKSEIFDDQFSVERPDGSNFTLKIRSTKLEDSAMYFCASRASGRGTGELFFGEGSRLTVL.

This clonotype came up a few times. The chain employs TRBV10-2 and TRBJ1-1, with D uncertain. In germline, CDR1 is WSHSY, CDR2 SAAADI. The CDR3 length is 16 residues. V was cut by 6 bases and J by 3 bases, with 20 bases left in between. CDR3 bases: TGCGCCAGCAGCGGCCTCTTTCGTTGGAGGGACACTGAAGCTTTCTTT. It is translated as CASSGLFRWRDTEAFF.

This clonotype has a count of ten or more. The rearrangement uses TRBV6-1 and TRBJ2-1, with TRBD2 identical over 10 bases. From germline, CDR1 is MNHNS and CDR2 SASEGT. This CDR3 contains 15 residues. With 0 bases clipped from V and 4 bases from J, the junction kept 0 bases outside the gene matches. CDR3 sequence (DNA): TGTGCCAGCAGTGAAGCTAGCGGGGGGTACAATGAGCAGTTCTTC. Protein: CASSEASGGYNEQFF.

In its sample, this clonotype was seen many times. J is TRBJ1-2 and V is TRBV5-1; unclear D gene. Germline CDR1 reads SGHRS; CDR2 reads YFSETQ. CDR3 length: 14 residues. Trimming shortened V by 0 bases and J by 8 bases, and 14 bases separated the two germline ends. CDR3 DNA: TGCGCCAGCAGCTTGGATAGGGCCCCTTACGGCTACACCTTC. This codes for CASSLDRAPYGYTF.

This clonotype was picked up a small number of times. The CDR3 protein is CATSTRGLKDTQYF. The CDR3, as DNA: TGTGCCACCTCTACGAGGGGGCTAAAGGATACGCAGTATTTT. The rearrangement links TRBV10-3 to TRBJ2-3, with TRBD1 matching over 7 bases. Losses at the gene ends were 10 bases for V and 6 bases for J; bases not matched to a gene: 13. This CDR3 contains 14 residues. CDR1 and CDR2 (germline): ENHRY, SYGVKD.

This clonotype showed up many times. This chain connects TRBV20-1 to TRBJ2-1; 10 positions match TRBD2. The germline CDR1 and CDR2 sequences are DFQATT and SNEGSKA (reference sequence). The CDR3 runs 14 residues. This chain's CDR3 is CSLLPGLASHEQFF. The CDR3 DNA reads TGCAGCTTACTCCCGGGACTAGCGAGCCATGAGCAGTTCTTC.

As for this clonotype: A single base separates this from a much larger clone, so it may be a read error. This CDR3 is missing its conserved last phenylalanine or tryptophan, likely due to a read error. The chain carries TRBV7-9 and TRBJ2-7, with TRBD1 matching over 9 bases. CDR1 and CDR2 (germline): SEHNR, FQNEAQ (reference sequence). V lost 5 bases to trimming and J lost 0 bases; unmatched junction nucleotides: 2. The CDR3 loop spans 14 amino acids. CDR3 nucleotide sequence: TGTGCCAGCAGCGAGGGACAGGGCTCCTACGAGCAGTACTCC. It codes for CASSEGQGSYEQYS.

This clonotype was counted between two and nine times. This chain connects TRBV7-6 to TRBJ2-1; 7 bases are a match to TRBD2. With 1 base clipped from V and 8 bases from J, the junction kept 11 bases outside the gene matches. The CDR3 runs 16 residues. Germline assignment: CDR1 SGHVS and CDR2 FNYEAQ. For the CDR3, the DNA is TGTGCCAGCAGCTTAGTGTCCGCGGGAGTAAACGATGAGCAGTTCTTC. It yields the protein CASSLVSAGVNDEQFF. Full variable domain (missing parts from reference TRBV7-6 and TRBJ2-1): GAGVSQSPRYKVTKRGQDVALRCDPISGHVSLYWYRQALGQGPEFLTYFNYEAQQDKSGLPNDRFSAERPEGSISTLTIQRTEQRDSAMYRCASSLVSAGVNDEQFFGPGTRLTVL.

This chain joins TRBV2 and TRBJ2-1; 8 bases agree with TRBD1. The V gene end was trimmed by 7 bases and the J gene end by 5 bases; junction bases not matched to a gene: 7. The CDR3 is 14 residues long. CDR1 is SNHLY, CDR2 FYNNEI, per germline. The CDR3 sequence is CASTEGDRNNEQFF. CDR3 coding DNA: TGTGCCAGCACTGAGGGGGACAGGAACAATGAGCAGTTCTTC.

This clonotype was counted between two and nine times. This chain connects TRBV5-1 to TRBJ2-1; TRBD1 matches at 8 bases. The J segment lost 7 bases and the V segment lost 3 bases, leaving 6 bases of the junction unmatched. Germline CDR1 SGHRS, CDR2 YFSETQ. This CDR3 is built from 14 residues. CDR3 in DNA: TGCGCCAGCAGCTATGGACAGGGTGGGAATGAGCAGTTCTTC. Its translation is CASSYGQGGNEQFF.

This clonotype was counted between two and nine times. The chain is built from TRBV19 and TRBJ2-5, with 9 bases that match TRBD1. Germline-derived CDR1 and CDR2 are LNHDA and SQIVND (reference sequence). The CDR3 length is 14 residues. V was clipped by 0 bases and J by 10 bases; unmatched bases: 6. The CDR3 sequence: CASSIDATGGLQYF. The CDR3 region has the DNA TGTGCCAGTAGTATAGATGCGACAGGGGGGCTCCAGTACTTC.

This clonotype appeared many times. The chain is built from TRBV12-5 and TRBJ2-7; the D is unclear. Trimming removed 6 bases at V and 4 bases at J, with 16 bases between. Germline V gives CDR1 LGHNT, CDR2 FRNRAP. The CDR3 spans 14 residues. The CDR3 protein is CASGYDTALYEQYF. CDR3 coding DNA: TGTGCTAGTGGATACGACACCGCTTTGTACGAGCAGTACTTC.

The table lists this clonotype with a few counts. The chain joins TRBV28 to TRBJ2-2, with D possibly being TRBD2 (6 bases). CDR3 length: 15 amino acids. V shed 6 bases and J shed 1 base, with 12 bases lying between them. The germline V gene encodes CDR1 MDHEN and CDR2 SYDVKM. The CDR3 sequence is CASSYGTQNTGELFF. The CDR3 DNA is TGTGCCAGCAGCTATGGGACTCAGAACACCGGGGAGCTGTTTTTT.

The chain joins TRBV4-1 to TRBJ1-2, with a weak D call TRBD1 (5 bases). Trimming cost V 3 bases and J 7 bases, with 12 bases left between them. The CDR3 has 13 residues. Per the germline V gene, CDR1 is MGHRA and CDR2 is YSYEKL. CDR3 amino acids: CASSHAGTPGYTF. The CDR3 nucleotides read TGCGCCAGCAGCCACGCTGGGACGCCTGGCTACACCTTC.

The V gene is TRBV27, the J gene TRBJ2-7; TRBD1 might be the D (5 bases). The V and J ends lost 0 bases and 2 bases respectively, with 14 bases between them. This CDR3 has 16 amino acids. Germline loops: CDR1 MNHEY, CDR2 SMNVEV (reference sequence). The chain's CDR3 is CASSLSSTEHTYEQYF. CDR3 DNA: TGTGCCAGCAGTTTATCCTCGACAGAACACACCTACGAGCAGTACTTC.

Many counts were recorded for this clonotype. The V gene is TRBV20-1, the J gene TRBJ2-5, with 10 nucleotides matching TRBD2. Germline lookup yields CDR1 DFQATT and CDR2 SNEGSKA (reference sequence). The CDR3 consists of 13 residues. Trimming at V came to 3 bases and at J to 4 bases, leaving 2 bases not matched to a gene. CDR3 DNA: TGCAGTGCTAGGCTAGCGGGAGTAGAGACCCAGTACTTC. It codes for CSARLAGVETQYF.

CDR3 nucleotides: TGTGCCAGCAGTACGCAGGGACAGGGGAAATTCTACCCCCTCCACTTT. Its protein is CASSTQGQGKFYPLHF. The chain has TRBV27 and TRBJ1-6, with 10 bases identical to TRBD1. The ends lost 5 bases at V and 13 bases at J; junction bases unmatched: 14. This CDR3 spans 16 amino acids. Per germline, CDR1 MNHEY and CDR2 SMNVEV (reference sequence).

This clonotype was recorded many times. The chain employs TRBV28 and TRBJ2-5; tentatively, D is TRBD2 (6 bases). Trimming took 5 bases from V and 2 from J, leaving 15 bases between them. The CDR3 runs to 15 residues. Germline V gives CDR1 MDHEN, CDR2 SYDVKM. CDR3 sequence (DNA): TGTGCCAGCAGTACTATAGCGGTTACTCAAGAGACCCAGTACTTC. This sequence encodes CASSTIAVTQETQYF.

This clonotype came up many times. The chain employs TRBV6-1 and TRBJ1-1; D is uncertain. Looked up from germline, CDR1 is MNHNS and CDR2 is SASEGT. This CDR3 has 13 residues. Trimming removed 5 bases from V and 7 bases from J, with 14 bases in between. CDR3 residues: CASSIGVQLEAFF. DNA of the CDR3: TGTGCCAGCAGTATCGGCGTCCAGCTTGAAGCTTTCTTT.

The sample holds many counts of this clonotype. This chain connects TRBV5-1 to TRBJ1-2, with a possible D match to TRBD1 (6 bases). Germline CDR1 SGHRS, CDR2 YFSETQ. Trimming cost V 0 bases and J 8 bases, with 17 bases left between them. The CDR3 has 15 amino acids. CDR3 amino acids: CASSLDVSGAGGYTF. For the CDR3, the DNA is TGCGCCAGCAGCTTGGATGTTTCGGGGGCTGGGGGCTACACCTTC.

This clonotype was recorded at least ten times. This chain connects TRBV7-9 to TRBJ2-1; TRBD1 matches 7 bases. The ends lost 5 bases at V and 3 bases at J; junction bases unmatched: 13. The germline CDR1 and CDR2 sequences are SEHNR and FQNEAQ (reference sequence). The CDR3 has 17 residues. The CDR3 region has the DNA TGTGCCAGCAGCCTAGGGCCCGACAGGGCACTCTACAATGAGCAGTTCTTC. Translation gives CASSLGPDRALYNEQFF.

The CDR3 DNA sequence: TGTGCCAGCAGACTTTACGGGCAGGGGGCCCGCAATGAGCAGTTCTTC. Protein product: CASRLYGQGARNEQFF. This chain uses TRBV5-6 with TRBJ2-1; 8 bases line up with TRBD1. Germline assignment: CDR1 SGHDT and CDR2 YYEEEE. The CDR3 contains 16 residues. V trimming: 5 bases; J trimming: 6 bases; junction bases outside the gene matches: 13.